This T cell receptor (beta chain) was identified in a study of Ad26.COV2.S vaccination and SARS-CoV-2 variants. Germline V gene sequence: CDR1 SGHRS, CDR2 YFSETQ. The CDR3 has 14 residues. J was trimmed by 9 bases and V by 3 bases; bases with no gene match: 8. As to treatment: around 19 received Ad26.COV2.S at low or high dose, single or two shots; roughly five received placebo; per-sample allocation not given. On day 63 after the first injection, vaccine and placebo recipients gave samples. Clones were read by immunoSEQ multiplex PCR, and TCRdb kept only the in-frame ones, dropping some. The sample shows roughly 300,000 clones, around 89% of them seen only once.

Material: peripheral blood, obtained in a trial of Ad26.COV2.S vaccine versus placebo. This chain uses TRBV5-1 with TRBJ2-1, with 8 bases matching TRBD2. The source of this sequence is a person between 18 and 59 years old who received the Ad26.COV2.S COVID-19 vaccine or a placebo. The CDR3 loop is CASSSRTSYGEQFF. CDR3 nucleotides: TGCGCCAGCAGCTCTCGGACTAGCTACGGTGAGCAGTTCTTC.